The 20 T cell receptor beta chains in this list originate from one sample, sequenced in a study of blood T cell repertoires in COVID-19. The data were produced by immunoSEQ multiplex PCR, yet TCRdb's version contains in-frame clones alone and is incomplete. The sample lists over 300,000 clones; 70% to 90% were seen once. Sequencing was done on a sample of PBMCs or T cells enriched from blood (not recorded which). These receptors all come from a woman under 40 who had recovered from COVID-19.

The CDR3 sequence is CASSETRLAGGLFSYNEQFF. In DNA form, the CDR3 reads TGTGCCAGCAGTGAAACTCGACTAGCGGGGGGACTATTCTCCTACAATGAGCAGTTCTTC. The chain employs TRBV6-1 and TRBJ2-1, with 13 bases matching TRBD2. CDR3 size: 20 residues. Germline V gene lookup returns CDR1 MNHNS and CDR2 SASEGT. Trimming removed 2 bases from V and 0 bases from J; junction bases left unmatched: 10.

This chain connects TRBV18 to TRBJ1-2; D may be TRBD1 (6 bases). Per germline, CDR1 KGHSH and CDR2 LQKENI. V shed 3 bases and J shed 3 bases, with 14 bases lying between them. This CDR3 contains 15 residues. CDR3: CASSPTGTNYYGYTF. The CDR3, as DNA: TGTGCCAGCTCACCTACCGGGACAAACTACTATGGCTACACCTTC.

The rearrangement links TRBV12-5 to TRBJ2-6; D perhaps matches TRBD1 (6 bases). Trimming cost V 7 bases and J 2 bases, with 15 bases left between them. This CDR3 comprises 16 residues. In germline, CDR1 is LGHNT, CDR2 FRNRAP. The CDR3 region has the DNA TGTGCTAGTGCCCTCGAACCAGGGGCTGGGGCCAACGTCCTGACTTTC. Protein sequence: CASALEPGAGANVLTF.

The chain joins TRBV27 to TRBJ2-1; 7 bases fit TRBD1. The CDR3 runs to 15 residues. Per the germline V gene, CDR1 is MNHEY and CDR2 is SMNVEV (reference sequence). Trimming cost V 4 bases and J 1 base; bases outside gene matches: 4. The CDR3 coding sequence is TGTGCCAGCAGTTACGGACAGGAATCCTACAATGAGCAGTTCTTC. Its protein is CASSYGQESYNEQFF.

The V call is TRBV3-1 (or the pseudogene TRBV3-2), the J call TRBJ1-2; D unresolved. CDR3 length equals 13 residues. Per germline, CDR1 LGHDT and CDR2 YNNKEL (reference sequence). V lost 4 bases, J lost 6 bases, and 12 bases lay in between. The CDR3 reads CASSPAPRNGYTF. In DNA form, the CDR3 reads TGTGCCAGCAGCCCCGCCCCTAGGAATGGCTACACCTTC.

This chain links TRBV19 with TRBJ1-2, with TRBD1 as a possible D gene (5 bases). Germline CDR1 reads LNHDA; CDR2 reads SQIVND (reference sequence). Between the trimmed V and J ends, which lost 5 bases and 0 bases, there was a span of 19 bases. CDR3 length: 17 amino acids. For the CDR3, the DNA is TGTGCCAGTAGTGGGGCGAACAGGCCCGGAGCTAACTATGGCTACACCTTC. It is translated as CASSGANRPGANYGYTF. Full variable domain (outside the CDR3, taken from reference TRBV19 and TRBJ1-2): DGGITQSPKYLFRKEGQNVTLSCEQNLNHDAMYWYRQDPGQGLRLIYYSQIVNDFQKGDIAEGYSVSREKKESFPLTVTSAQKNPTAFYLCASSGANRPGANYGYTFGSGTRLTVV.

V is TRBV4-2 and J is TRBJ1-1; 12 nucleotides agree with TRBD1. Germline values: CDR1 LGHNA, CDR2 YNFKEQ. The CDR3 contains 17 residues. The V gene end was trimmed by 4 bases and the J gene end by 6 bases; junction bases not matched to a gene: 12. The CDR3 nucleotides read TGTGCCAGCAGCCCAACCCGGGACAGGGGGCTCTCCGCTGAAGCTTTCTTT. Residues: CASSPTRDRGLSAEAFF.

The V and J genes are TRBV6-2 or TRBV6-3 and TRBJ2-3, with D possibly matching TRBD2 (5 bases). Germline CDR1 reads MNHEY; CDR2 reads SVGEGT. The CDR3 spans 17 residues. Trimming cost V 5 bases and J 0 bases, with 18 bases left between them. CDR3 bases: TGTGCCAGCAGTAACCCTGGGCGGGCCACTAGCACAGATACGCAGTATTTT. This codes for CASSNPGRATSTDTQYF.

This sequence joins TRBV2 and TRBJ1-1, with D perhaps TRBD1 (5 bases). Germline CDR1 and CDR2: SNHLY and FYNNEI. CDR3 length equals 14 residues. Trimming stripped 5 bases from V and 4 bases from J, with 14 bases between. The CDR3 loop reads CASSTPLQGTEAFF. CDR3 DNA sequence: TGTGCCAGCAGTACGCCTCTGCAGGGCACTGAAGCTTTCTTT.

The chain carries TRBV6-1 and TRBJ2-7, with 9 positions matching TRBD1. The V and J ends lost 2 bases and 0 bases, in that order; junction bases with no gene match: 11. CDR3 length: 18 residues. The germline CDR1 and CDR2 sequences are MNHNS and SASEGT. In DNA, the CDR3 is TGTGCCAGCAGTGAAAACGGACAGGGGACAGTACTCTCCTACGAGCAGTACTTC. Translation: CASSENGQGTVLSYEQYF.

The sample holds a few counts of this clone. V is TRBV18 and J is TRBJ2-3; no definite D call. Trimming stripped 2 bases from V and 6 bases from J, with 12 bases between. Germline V gene sequence: CDR1 KGHSH, CDR2 LQKENI. The CDR3 has 14 amino acids. The CDR3 DNA is TGTGCCAGCTCACCAGACACCCTCGGCGATACGCAGTATTTT. Residues: CASSPDTLGDTQYF.

This clone was observed a single time. The chain has TRBV6-4 and TRBJ1-5, with 9 bases fitting TRBD1. The CDR3 is 13 amino acids. Germline CDR1 and CDR2: MRHNA and SNTAGT. Trimming took 6 bases from V and 7 from J; bases not matched to a gene: 4. CDR3 coding DNA: TGTGCCAGCAGCAGGGACAGGGACCAGCCCCAGCATTTT. It codes for CASSRDRDQPQHF.

This chain's CDR3 is CASSLPTRPYTF. Here the CDR3 DNA reads TGTGCCAGCAGTCTACCCACCAGGCCGTACACCTTC. The chain uses TRBV12-3 or TRBV12-4 and TRBJ1-2; the D is unclear. The CDR3 is 12 residues long. The V end was cut by 5 bases, the J end by 11 bases, with 15 bases between.

This sequence joins TRBV29-1 and TRBJ1-1, with TRBD1 matching over 9 bases. The CDR3 sequence is 17 residues long. V shed 7 bases and J 5 bases; nucleotides not matched to a gene: 20. Germline loops: CDR1 SQVTM, CDR2 ANQGSEA. CDR3 nucleotide sequence: TGCAGCGCGAGCCTAATCTTCGGGACAGGGAGTAAAACTGAAGCTTTCTTT. Protein product: CSASLIFGTGSKTEAFF.

The V call is TRBV7-9, the J call TRBJ2-1, with D possibly TRBD1 on 6 matching bases. Per germline, CDR1 SEHNR and CDR2 FQNEAQ (reference sequence). CDR3 size: 14 residues. The V end lost 2 bases, the J end lost 7 bases, and 12 bases lay between the germline ends. This CDR3 reads CASSLTQGRNEQFF. DNA of the CDR3: TGTGCCAGCAGCTTAACACAGGGCAGGAATGAGCAGTTCTTC.

The chain links TRBV14 to TRBJ2-7; 7 bases line up with TRBD2. Germline CDR1 reads SGHDN; CDR2 reads FVKESK. CDR3 size: 15 residues. V lost 4 bases to trimming and J lost 6 bases; unmatched junction nucleotides: 12. CDR3 sequence: CASSRARGRTGEQYF. The CDR3 nucleotides read TGTGCCAGCAGCCGGGCGCGGGGGAGAACGGGCGAGCAGTACTTC.

The CDR3, as DNA: TGTGCCTGGAGTGGGCGGGACAGAACCTCCCTAGTTACTAATGAAAAACTGTTTTTT. This sequence encodes CAWSGRDRTSLVTNEKLFF. The rearrangement links TRBV30 to TRBJ1-4; 7 positions match TRBD1. Trimming at V came to 1 base and at J to 2 bases, leaving 16 bases not matched to a gene. Germline-derived CDR1 and CDR2 are GTSNPN and SVGIG (reference sequence). The CDR3 is made up of 19 amino acids. The whole variable domain, filled in from reference TRBV30 and TRBJ1-4, reads SQTIHQWPATLVQPVGSPLSLECTVEGTSNPNLYWYRQAAGRGLQLLFYSVGIGQISSEVPQNLSASRPQDRQFILSSKKLLLSDSGFYLCAWSGRDRTSLVTNEKLFFGSGTQLSVL.

This chain uses TRBV7-8 with TRBJ2-4, with 9 bases that match TRBD2. CDR3 length: 14 amino acids. The ends lost 5 bases at V and 13 bases at J; junction bases unmatched: 12. CDR1 is SGHVS, CDR2 FQNEAQ, per germline. CDR3: CASSPLWPSGAQYF. In nucleotides, the CDR3 is TGTGCCAGCAGCCCATTATGGCCTAGCGGGGCACAGTACTTC.

This clone appeared once. The chain combines TRBV5-1 with TRBJ1-6; 9 bases map to TRBD1. CDR1 is SGHRS, CDR2 YFSETQ, per germline. Trimming cost V 4 bases and J 7 bases; bases outside gene matches: 6. CDR3 size: 15 residues. The CDR3 DNA follows: TGCGCCAGCAGCATTGGGACAGGGCAAAATTCACCCCTCCACTTT. Encoded protein: CASSIGTGQNSPLHF.

The V gene is TRBV6-5, the J gene TRBJ1-2; D call uncertain. The CDR3 runs 13 residues. V shed 2 bases and J shed 7 bases, with 11 bases lying between them. Germline V gives CDR1 MNHEY, CDR2 SVGAGI. Written as DNA, the CDR3 is TGTGCCAGCAGTTACGTCGAGGGCTCTGGCTACACCTTC. Amino acids: CASSYVEGSGYTF.